A single sample is the source of the 8 T cell receptor beta chains below, sequenced in a study of lymphopenia after photon versus proton radiotherapy. TCRdb's copy holds only in-frame clones and misses some; the assay was immunoSEQ multiplex PCR. The data show around 20,000 clones, more than 85% seen once. The specimen was peripheral blood, collected from a patient treated with proton-based radiotherapy. These TCRs come from a man aged 70-80 years with pancreatic cancer.

The rearrangement links TRBV6-1 to TRBJ2-1, with D possibly matching TRBD2 (7 bases). Trimming removed 6 bases from V and 12 bases from J, with 15 bases in between. Germline CDR1 is MNHNS and CDR2 is SASEGT. The CDR3 spans 12 residues. This CDR3 is CASSYNREGQFF. CDR3 nucleotide sequence: TGTGCCAGCAGCTATAACAGGGAGGGGCAGTTCTTC.

The CDR3 DNA reads as TGTGCCAGTCGGACTCCCGGCTCTGGAAACACCATATATTTT. As protein: CASRTPGSGNTIYF. The chain couples TRBV19 to TRBJ1-3; D gene unclear. The germline V gene has CDR1 LNHDA and CDR2 SQIVND (reference sequence). Between the trimmed V and J ends, which lost 8 bases and 0 bases, there was a span of 11 bases. This CDR3 is 14 amino acids long.

The CDR3 DNA is TGTGCCAGCAGGGGAGCGAGGGGGCCCGGGGAGCTGTTTTTT. It is translated as CASRGARGPGELFF. The V and J genes are TRBV6-1 and TRBJ2-2; 7 bases map to TRBD1. Germline loops: CDR1 MNHNS, CDR2 SASEGT. CDR3 length: 14 amino acids. J lost 6 bases, V lost 6 bases, and 7 bases had no gene match.

The genes are TRBV9 and TRBJ1-3; D might be TRBD1 (5 bases). There are 15 residues in the CDR3. In germline, CDR1 is SGDLS, CDR2 YYNGEE. The V gene lost 3 bases and the J gene lost 2 bases, with 12 bases spanning the gap. The CDR3, as DNA: TGTGCCAGCAGCGGAAGGGGAGTACCTGGAAACACCATATATTTT. Amino acids: CASSGRGVPGNTIYF. Supplemented by reference TRBV9 and TRBJ1-3, the full variable domain reads DSGVTQTPKHLITATGQRVTLRCSPRSGDLSVYWYQQSLDQGLQFLIQYYNGEERAKGNILERFSAQQFPDLHSELNLSSLELGDSALYFCASSGRGVPGNTIYFGEGSWLTVV.

This clone is a singleton in its sample. The chain is built from TRBV25-1 and TRBJ1-4; the match to TRBD1 covers 11 bases. The CDR3 runs to 15 residues. V was pared by 1 base and J by 7 bases, with 2 bases of the junction left unmatched. Germline lookup yields CDR1 MGHDK and CDR2 SYGVNS. The CDR3 is CASSEWGTGGEKLFF. CDR3 sequence (DNA): TGTGCCAGCAGTGAATGGGGGACAGGGGGTGAAAAACTGTTTTTT.

The J gene is TRBJ1-5, the V gene TRBV9, with D maybe TRBD1 (5 bases). The V and J ends lost 4 bases and 5 bases respectively, with 10 bases between them. The CDR3 contains 13 residues. The germline CDR1 and CDR2 sequences are SGDLS and YYNGEE. The CDR3 spells CASSRDSDQPQHF. DNA of the CDR3: TGTGCCAGCAGCCGGGACTCGGATCAGCCCCAGCATTTT.

The CDR3 DNA sequence: TGTGCCAGCAGTGAAGGACGGGAGGGCCGTCGAGAGACCCAGTACTTC. Its protein product is CASSEGREGRRETQYF. The genes are TRBV2 and TRBJ2-5; 8 bases map to TRBD2. The CDR3 totals 16 residues. V gave up 1 base and J gave up 4 bases; unmatched junction bases: 8. Germline lookup yields CDR1 SNHLY and CDR2 FYNNEI.

CDR3 bases: TGTGCCAGCAGTCCAGTTCAGGGATATAATTCACCCCTCCACTTT. Translated, it gives CASSPVQGYNSPLHF. The chain links TRBV27 to TRBJ1-6; TRBD1 might be the D (5 bases). Germline V gene data show CDR1 as MNHEY and CDR2 as SMNVEV (reference sequence). V was trimmed by 5 bases and J by 4 bases, leaving 12 bases between them. This CDR3 has 15 amino acids.